A selection of T cell receptor beta chains follows, all from one sample in a study of T-cell reconstitution after alpha-beta-depleted transplantation in children. TCRdb passed the PCR reads through MiXCR, listing each CDR3 protein once. This sample has hundreds of thousands of distinct CDR3 sequences, with around 13% found just once. The sequencing here drew on PBMCs, taken before TCRalphabeta/CD19-depleted stem cell transplant. The receptors originated from a girl aged 2 to 9 with congenital amegakaryocytic thrombocytopenia, due to receive a stem cell transplant. Both conserved end residues are part of each CDR3. D genes are given only for firm matches. Clone size is given for some rows only: seen once, a few or many times, or a class if the clone is expanded.

cdr3_aa cdr3_nt clone_size j_call d_call v_call
CASSLAGHNYGYTF TGTGCCAGCAGCTTAGCCGGCCATAACTATGGCTACACCTTC . TRBJ1-2 . TRBV7-9
CANTLGQFTGELFF TGTGCCAACACCCTTGGACAGTTCACCGGGGAGCTGTTTTTT . TRBJ2-2 . TRBV7-6
CSARPGTRFSYEQYF TGCAGTGCTAGACCTGGGACTAGATTCTCCTACGAGCAGTACTTC . TRBJ2-7 TRBD2 TRBV20-1
CASSPHDWGGNIQYF TGTGCCAGCAGCCCCCATGACTGGGGAGGGAACATTCAGTACTTC many TRBJ2-4 TRBD2 TRBV7-2
CASSLSPTLSSTDTQYF TGCGCCAGCAGCTTGTCCCCGACATTGTCAAGCACAGATACGCAGTATTTT . TRBJ2-3 . TRBV5-1
CSAPTPKQGTYNEQFF TGCAGTGCCCCTACCCCCAAACAGGGGACCTACAATGAGCAGTTCTTC . TRBJ2-1 TRBD1 TRBV20-1
CASSLIWEGFGEQFF TGTGCCAGCAGCTTGATTTGGGAGGGCTTCGGTGAGCAGTTCTTC many TRBJ2-1 TRBD2 TRBV7-2
CSASWGRDEQFF TGCAGTGCTAGTTGGGGCCGGGATGAGCAGTTCTTC many TRBJ2-1 . TRBV20-1
CASSFREVDYGYTF TGCGCCAGCAGCTTCCGAGAGGTAGACTATGGCTACACCTTC many TRBJ1-2 . TRBV5-1
CASSLAFAKTSSYEQYF TGCGCCAGCAGCTTGGCATTCGCGAAAACCAGCTCCTACGAGCAGTACTTC many TRBJ2-7 . TRBV5-1
CASSFGAGVLFTDTQYF TGTGCCAGCAGCTTCGGAGCGGGAGTGTTATTCACAGATACGCAGTATTTT few TRBJ2-3 TRBD2 TRBV5-5
CASSSRGWADEANYGCTF TGCGCCAGCAGCTCTCGAGGGTGGGCGGACGAAGCTAACTATGGCTGCACCTTC . TRBJ1-2 . TRBV5-1
CASSLDSSFYEQYF TGCGCCAGCAGCTTGGATTCGTCTTTCTACGAGCAGTACTTC . TRBJ2-7 . TRBV5-1
CATSDPTLGTGELFF TGTGCCACCAGTGACCCTACCCTCGGCACCGGGGAGCTGTTTTTT many TRBJ2-2 . TRBV24-1
CSVALRNTEAFF TGCAGCGTTGCCCTCCGGAACACTGAAGCTTTCTTT . TRBJ1-1 . TRBV29-1
CASSVGTGGGGDTQYF TGTGCCAGCAGCGTCGGGACAGGGGGCGGGGGTGATACGCAGTATTTT few TRBJ2-3 TRBD1 TRBV9
CSVVEGRHEQYF TGCAGCGTTGTGGAGGGGAGGCACGAGCAGTACTTC many TRBJ2-7 . TRBV29-1
CASSPSGEQQFF TGTGCCAGCAGCCCCTCCGGGGAGCAGCAGTTCTTC . TRBJ2-1 . TRBV5-4
CASSTGLAGVEQFF TGTGCCAGTAGTACCGGACTAGCGGGAGTAGAGCAGTTCTTC many TRBJ2-1 TRBD2 TRBV19
CASSLRTAYNEQFF TGCGCCAGCAGCTTACGGACGGCCTACAATGAGCAGTTCTTC many TRBJ2-1 . TRBV5-1
CSARGVAGDLAKNIQYF TGCAGTGCTAGGGGGGTAGCGGGAGATCTGGCCAAAAACATTCAGTACTTC many TRBJ2-4 TRBD2 TRBV20-1
CASSLGDTGGSDTQYF TGCGCCAGCAGCTTGGGGGATACAGGGGGCTCAGATACGCAGTATTTT . TRBJ2-3 TRBD1 TRBV5-1
CSAGSSRVNQETQYF TGCAGTGCCGGATCCAGTAGGGTGAACCAAGAGACCCAGTACTTC many TRBJ2-5 . TRBV20-1
CSVELHSNTEAFF TGCAGCGTTGAACTCCACAGCAACACTGAAGCTTTCTTT many TRBJ1-1 . TRBV29-1
CSTSGISYNEQFF TGCAGCACTAGCGGAATCTCCTACAATGAGCAGTTCTTC few TRBJ2-1 TRBD2 TRBV20-1
CSVLRTGGDEQFF TGCAGCGTTCTCAGGACAGGGGGTGATGAGCAGTTCTTC few TRBJ2-1 TRBD1 TRBV29-1
CSARRLQETQYF TGCAGTGCTCGAAGGCTCCAAGAGACCCAGTACTTC few TRBJ2-5 . TRBV20-1
CSVEEETQYF TGCAGCGTTGAAGAAGAGACCCAGTACTTC many TRBJ2-5 . TRBV29-1
CASSLAVMGLGNQPQHF TGTGCCAGCAGCTTAGCGGTCATGGGGCTGGGCAATCAGCCCCAGCATTTT . TRBJ1-5 . TRBV7-9
CASSLRLAGYEQYF TGTGCCAGCAGTTTACGGCTAGCAGGGTACGAGCAGTACTTC many TRBJ2-7 . TRBV7-2